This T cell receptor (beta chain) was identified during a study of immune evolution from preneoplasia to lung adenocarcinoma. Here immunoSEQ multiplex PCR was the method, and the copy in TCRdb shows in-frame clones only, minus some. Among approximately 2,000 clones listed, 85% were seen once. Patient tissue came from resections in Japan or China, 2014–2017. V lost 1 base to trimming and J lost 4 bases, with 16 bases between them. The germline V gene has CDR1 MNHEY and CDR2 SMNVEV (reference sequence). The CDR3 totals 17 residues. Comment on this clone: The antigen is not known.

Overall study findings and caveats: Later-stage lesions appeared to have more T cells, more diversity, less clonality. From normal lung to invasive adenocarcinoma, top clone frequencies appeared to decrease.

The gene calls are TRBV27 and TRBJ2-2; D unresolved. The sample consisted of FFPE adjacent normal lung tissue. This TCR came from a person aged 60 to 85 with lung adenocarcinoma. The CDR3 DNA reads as TGTGCCAGCAGTTTATGGGGTTGGGCAGAAAGCACCGGGGAGCTGTTTTTT. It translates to CASSLWGWAESTGELFF.